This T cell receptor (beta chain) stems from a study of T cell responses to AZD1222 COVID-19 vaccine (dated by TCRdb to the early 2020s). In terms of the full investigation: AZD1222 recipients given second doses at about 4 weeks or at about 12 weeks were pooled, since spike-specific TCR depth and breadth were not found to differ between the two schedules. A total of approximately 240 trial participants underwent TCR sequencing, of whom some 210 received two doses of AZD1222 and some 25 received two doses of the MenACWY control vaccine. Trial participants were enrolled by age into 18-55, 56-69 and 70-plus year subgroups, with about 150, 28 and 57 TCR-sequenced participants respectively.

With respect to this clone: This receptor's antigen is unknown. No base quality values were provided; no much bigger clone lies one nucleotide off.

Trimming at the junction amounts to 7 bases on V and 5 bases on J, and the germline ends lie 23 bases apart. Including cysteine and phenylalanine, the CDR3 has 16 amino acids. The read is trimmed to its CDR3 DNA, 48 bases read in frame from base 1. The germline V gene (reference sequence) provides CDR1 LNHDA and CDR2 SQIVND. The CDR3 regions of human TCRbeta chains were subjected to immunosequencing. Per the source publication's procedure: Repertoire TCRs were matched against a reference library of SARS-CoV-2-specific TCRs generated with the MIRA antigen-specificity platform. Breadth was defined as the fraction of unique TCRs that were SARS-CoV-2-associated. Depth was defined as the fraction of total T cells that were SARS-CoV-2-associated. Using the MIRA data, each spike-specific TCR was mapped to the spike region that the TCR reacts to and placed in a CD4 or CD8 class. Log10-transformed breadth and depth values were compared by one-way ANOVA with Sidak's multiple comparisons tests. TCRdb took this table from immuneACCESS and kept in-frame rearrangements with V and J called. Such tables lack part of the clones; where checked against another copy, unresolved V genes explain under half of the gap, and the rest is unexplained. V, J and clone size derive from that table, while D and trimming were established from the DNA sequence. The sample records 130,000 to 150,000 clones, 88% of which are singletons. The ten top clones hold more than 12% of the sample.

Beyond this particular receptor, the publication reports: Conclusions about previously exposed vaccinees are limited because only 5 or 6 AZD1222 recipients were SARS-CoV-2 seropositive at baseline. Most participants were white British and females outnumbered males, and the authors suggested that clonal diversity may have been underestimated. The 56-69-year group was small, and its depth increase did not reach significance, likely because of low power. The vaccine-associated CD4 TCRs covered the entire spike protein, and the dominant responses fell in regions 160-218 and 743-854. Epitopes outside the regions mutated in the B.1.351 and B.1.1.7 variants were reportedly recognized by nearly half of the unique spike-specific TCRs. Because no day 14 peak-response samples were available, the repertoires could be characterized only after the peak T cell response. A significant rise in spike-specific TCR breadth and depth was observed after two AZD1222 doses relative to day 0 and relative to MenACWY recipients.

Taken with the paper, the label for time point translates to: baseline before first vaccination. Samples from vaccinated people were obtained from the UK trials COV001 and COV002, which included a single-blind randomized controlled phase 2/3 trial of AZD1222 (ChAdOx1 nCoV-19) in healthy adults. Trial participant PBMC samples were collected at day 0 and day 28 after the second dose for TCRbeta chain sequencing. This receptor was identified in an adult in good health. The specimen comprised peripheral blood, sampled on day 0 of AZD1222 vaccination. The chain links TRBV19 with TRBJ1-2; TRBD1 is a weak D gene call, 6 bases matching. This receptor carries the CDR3 CASKPDGNDRFYGYTF. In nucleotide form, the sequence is TGTGCCAGTAAACCGGACGGAAATGACAGGTTTTATGGCTACACCTTC. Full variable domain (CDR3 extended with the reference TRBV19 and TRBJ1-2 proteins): DGGITQSPKYLFRKEGQNVTLSCEQNLNHDAMYWYRQDPGQGLRLIYYSQIVNDFQKGDIAEGYSVSREKKESFPLTVTSAQKNPTAFYLCASKPDGNDRFYGYTFGSGTRLTVV.